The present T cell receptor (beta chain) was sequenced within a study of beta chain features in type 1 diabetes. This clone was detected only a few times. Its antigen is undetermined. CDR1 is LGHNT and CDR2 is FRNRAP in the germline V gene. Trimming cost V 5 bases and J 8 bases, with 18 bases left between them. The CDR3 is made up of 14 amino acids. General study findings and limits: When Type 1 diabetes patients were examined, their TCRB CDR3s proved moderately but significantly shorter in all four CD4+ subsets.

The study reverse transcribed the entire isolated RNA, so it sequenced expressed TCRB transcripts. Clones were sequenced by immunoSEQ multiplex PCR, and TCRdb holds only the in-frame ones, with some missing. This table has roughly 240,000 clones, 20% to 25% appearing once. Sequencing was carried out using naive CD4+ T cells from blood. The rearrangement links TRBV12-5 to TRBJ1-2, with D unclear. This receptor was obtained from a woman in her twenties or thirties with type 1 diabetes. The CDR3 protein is CASGPGETAQGYTF. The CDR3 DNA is TGTGCTAGTGGTCCCGGGGAGACGGCGCAGGGCTACACCTTC.